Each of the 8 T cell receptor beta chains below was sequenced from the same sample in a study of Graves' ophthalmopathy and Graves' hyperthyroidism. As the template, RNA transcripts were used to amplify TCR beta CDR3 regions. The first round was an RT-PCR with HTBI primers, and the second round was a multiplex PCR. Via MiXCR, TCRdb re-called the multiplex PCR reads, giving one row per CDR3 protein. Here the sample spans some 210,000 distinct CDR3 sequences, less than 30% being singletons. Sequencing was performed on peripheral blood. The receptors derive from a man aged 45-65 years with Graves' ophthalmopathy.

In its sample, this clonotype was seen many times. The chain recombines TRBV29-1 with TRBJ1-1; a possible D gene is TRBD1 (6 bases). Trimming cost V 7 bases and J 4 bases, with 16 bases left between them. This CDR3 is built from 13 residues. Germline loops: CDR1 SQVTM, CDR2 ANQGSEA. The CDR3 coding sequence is TGCAGCGCAAAGGGGGTTTTTGGCACTGAAGCTTTCTTT. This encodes CSAKGVFGTEAFF.

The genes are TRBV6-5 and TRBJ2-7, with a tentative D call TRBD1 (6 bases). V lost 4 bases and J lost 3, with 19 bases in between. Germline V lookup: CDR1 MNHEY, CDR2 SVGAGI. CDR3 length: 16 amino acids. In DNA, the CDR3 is TGTGCCAGCAGTTCACAGGGTCCCAACTTATTCTACGAGCAGTACTTC. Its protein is CASSSQGPNLFYEQYF.

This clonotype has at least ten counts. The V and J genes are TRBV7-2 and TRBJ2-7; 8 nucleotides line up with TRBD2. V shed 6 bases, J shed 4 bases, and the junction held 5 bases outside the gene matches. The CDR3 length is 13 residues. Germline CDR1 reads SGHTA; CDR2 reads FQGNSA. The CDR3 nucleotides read TGTGCCAGCAGAGCGGGGGTGAAGTACGAGCAGTACTTC. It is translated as CASRAGVKYEQYF.

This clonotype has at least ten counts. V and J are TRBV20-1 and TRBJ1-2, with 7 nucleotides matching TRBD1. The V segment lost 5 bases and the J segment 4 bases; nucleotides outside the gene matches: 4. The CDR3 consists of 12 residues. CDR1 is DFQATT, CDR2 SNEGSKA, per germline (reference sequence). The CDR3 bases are TGCAGTGCTCGACAGGGCCCCTATGGCTACACCTTC. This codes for CSARQGPYGYTF.

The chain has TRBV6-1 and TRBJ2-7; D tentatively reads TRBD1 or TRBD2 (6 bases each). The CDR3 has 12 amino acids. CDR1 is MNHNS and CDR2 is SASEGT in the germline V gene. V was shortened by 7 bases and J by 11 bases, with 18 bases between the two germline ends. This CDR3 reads CASTPPGAVEYF. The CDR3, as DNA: TGTGCCAGCACTCCCCCGGGGGCGGTGGAGTACTTC.

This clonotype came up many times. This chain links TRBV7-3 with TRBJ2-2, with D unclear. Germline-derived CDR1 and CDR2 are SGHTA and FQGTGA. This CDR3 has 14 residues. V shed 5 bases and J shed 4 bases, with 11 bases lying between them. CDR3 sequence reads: CASSMTPSTGELFF. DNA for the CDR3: TGTGCCAGCAGCATGACTCCTTCCACCGGGGAGCTGTTTTTT.

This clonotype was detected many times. The CDR3 region is CASSWAGSSYEQYF. Written as DNA, the CDR3 is TGTGCCAGCAGTTGGGCGGGGAGCTCCTACGAGCAGTACTTC. The chain couples TRBV12-3 or TRBV12-4 to TRBJ2-7; a possible D gene is TRBD2 (6 bases). Trimming stripped 4 bases from V and 0 bases from J, with 10 bases between. The CDR3 length is 14 residues.

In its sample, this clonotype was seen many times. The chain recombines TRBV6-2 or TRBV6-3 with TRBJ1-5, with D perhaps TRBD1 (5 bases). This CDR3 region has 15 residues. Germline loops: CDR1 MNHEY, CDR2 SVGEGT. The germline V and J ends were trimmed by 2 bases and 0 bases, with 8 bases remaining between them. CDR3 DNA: TGTGCCAGCAGTTACAGGGACGGTAGCAATCAGCCCCAGCATTTT. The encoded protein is CASSYRDGSNQPQHF.